This T cell receptor beta chain was captured in a study of Graves' ophthalmopathy and Graves' hyperthyroidism. Study-wide points: Ophthalmopathy progression predictions by the model showed about 79% specificity and 70.59% sensitivity.

The study amplified TCR beta CDR3 regions using RNA transcripts. Following a first-round RT-PCR that used HTBI primers, a second-round multiplex PCR was carried out. Via MiXCR, TCRdb re-called the multiplex PCR reads, giving one row per CDR3 protein. The table includes approximately 700,000 distinct CDR3 sequences, 35% to 50% detected once. Trimming left V 6 bases short and J 6 bases short, with 11 bases between. The germline gives CDR1 SQVTM, CDR2 ANQGSEA. The CDR3 has 12 residues. Note on this clonotype: The antigen is undetermined.

The chain uses TRBV29-1 and TRBJ1-4, with a tentative D call TRBD1 (6 bases). The receptor's source is an adult man with Graves' ophthalmopathy. The sequenced sample was peripheral blood. CDR3 nucleotides: TGCAGCGTGGGGGGGGCCGATGAAAAACTGTTTTTT. As protein: CSVGGADEKLFF. The variable domain in full, completed from reference TRBV29-1 and TRBJ1-4, reads SAVISQKPSRDICQRGTSLTIQCQVDSQVTMMFWYRQQPGQSLTLIATANQGSEATYESGFVIDKFPISRPNLTFSTLTVSNMSPEDSSIYLCSVGGADEKLFFGSGTQLSVL.